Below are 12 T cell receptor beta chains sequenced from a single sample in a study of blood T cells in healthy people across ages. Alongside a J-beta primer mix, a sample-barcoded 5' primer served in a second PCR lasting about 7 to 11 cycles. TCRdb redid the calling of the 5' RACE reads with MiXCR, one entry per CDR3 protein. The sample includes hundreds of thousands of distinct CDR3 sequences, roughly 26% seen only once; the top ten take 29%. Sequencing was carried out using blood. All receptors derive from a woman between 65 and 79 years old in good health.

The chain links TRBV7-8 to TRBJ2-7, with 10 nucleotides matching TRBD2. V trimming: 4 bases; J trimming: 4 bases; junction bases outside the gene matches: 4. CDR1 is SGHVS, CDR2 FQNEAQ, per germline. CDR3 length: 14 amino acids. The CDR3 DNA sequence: TGTGCCAGCAGCTCGTCGACTAGCGGGTACGAGCAGTACTTC. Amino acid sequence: CASSSSTSGYEQYF.

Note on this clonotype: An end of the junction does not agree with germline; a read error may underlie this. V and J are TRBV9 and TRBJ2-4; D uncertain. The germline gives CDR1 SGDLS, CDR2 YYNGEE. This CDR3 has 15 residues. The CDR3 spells CASSVAEGLGNIQYF. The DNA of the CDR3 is TGTGCCAGCAGTGTAGCTGAAGGGCTTGGCAACATTCAGTACTTC.

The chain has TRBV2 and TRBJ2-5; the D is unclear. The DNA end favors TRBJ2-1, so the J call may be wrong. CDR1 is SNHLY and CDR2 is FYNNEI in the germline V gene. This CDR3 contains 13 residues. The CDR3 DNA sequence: TGTGCCAGCAGTCCTAACTATAGCAATGAGCAGTTCTTC. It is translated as CASSPNYSNEQFF.

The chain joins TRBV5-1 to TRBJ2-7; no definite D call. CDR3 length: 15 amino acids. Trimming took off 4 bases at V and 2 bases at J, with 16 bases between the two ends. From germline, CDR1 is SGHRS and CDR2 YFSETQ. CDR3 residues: CASSQGEARTYEQYF. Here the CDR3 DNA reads TGCGCCAGCAGCCAAGGTGAGGCTAGAACCTACGAGCAGTACTTC.

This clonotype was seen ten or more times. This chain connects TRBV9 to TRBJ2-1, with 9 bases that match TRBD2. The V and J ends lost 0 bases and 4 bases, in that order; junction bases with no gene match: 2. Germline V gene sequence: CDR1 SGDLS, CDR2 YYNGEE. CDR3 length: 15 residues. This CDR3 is CASSVGTSAYNEQFF. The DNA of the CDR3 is TGTGCCAGCAGCGTAGGGACTAGCGCGTACAATGAGCAGTTCTTC. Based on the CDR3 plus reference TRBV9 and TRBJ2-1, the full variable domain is DSGVTQTPKHLITATGQRVTLRCSPRSGDLSVYWYQQSLDQGLQFLIQYYNGEERAKGNILERFSAQQFPDLHSELNLSSLELGDSALYFCASSVGTSAYNEQFFGPGTRLTVL.

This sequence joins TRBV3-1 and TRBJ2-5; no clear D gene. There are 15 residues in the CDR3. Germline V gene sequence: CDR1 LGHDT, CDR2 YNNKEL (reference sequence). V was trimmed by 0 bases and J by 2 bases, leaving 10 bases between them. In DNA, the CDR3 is TGTGCCAGCAGCCAAGAGGGCTGGACGCAAGAGACCCAGTACTTC. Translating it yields CASSQEGWTQETQYF.

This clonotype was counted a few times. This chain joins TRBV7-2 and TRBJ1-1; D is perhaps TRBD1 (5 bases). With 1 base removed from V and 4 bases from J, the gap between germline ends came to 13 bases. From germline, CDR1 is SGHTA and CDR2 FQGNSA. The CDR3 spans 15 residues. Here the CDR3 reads CASSLVGREGTEAFF. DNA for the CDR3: TGTGCCAGCAGCTTAGTCGGCAGGGAGGGCACTGAAGCTTTCTTT.

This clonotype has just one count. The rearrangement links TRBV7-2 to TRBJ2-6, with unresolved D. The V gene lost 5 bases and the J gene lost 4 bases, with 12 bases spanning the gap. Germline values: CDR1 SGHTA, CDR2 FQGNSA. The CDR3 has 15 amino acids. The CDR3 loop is CASSPYKGGANVLTF. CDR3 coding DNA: TGTGCCAGCAGCCCATATAAAGGCGGGGCCAACGTCCTGACTTTC.

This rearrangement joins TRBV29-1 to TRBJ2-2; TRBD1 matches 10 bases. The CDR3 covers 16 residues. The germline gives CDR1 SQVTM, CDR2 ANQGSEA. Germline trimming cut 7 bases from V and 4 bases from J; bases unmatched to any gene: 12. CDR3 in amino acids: CSAQLGQGSVTGELFF. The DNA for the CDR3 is TGCAGCGCCCAACTGGGACAGGGGTCGGTCACCGGGGAGCTGTTTTTT.

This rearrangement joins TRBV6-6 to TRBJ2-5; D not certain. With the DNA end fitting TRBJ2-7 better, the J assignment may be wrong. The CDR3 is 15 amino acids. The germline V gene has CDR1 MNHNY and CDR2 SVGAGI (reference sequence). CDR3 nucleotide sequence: TGTGCCAGCAGTTACTTGGCGAGAGGCCTAGGCGAGCAGTACTTC. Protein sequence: CASSYLARGLGEQYF.

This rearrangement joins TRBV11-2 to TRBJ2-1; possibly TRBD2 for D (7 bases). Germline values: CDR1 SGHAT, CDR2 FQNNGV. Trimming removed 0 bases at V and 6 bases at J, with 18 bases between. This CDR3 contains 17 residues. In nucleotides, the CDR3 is TGTGCCAGCAGCTTAGAAAGGACTAGTGGGGGGGCCAATGAGCAGTTCTTC. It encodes CASSLERTSGGANEQFF.

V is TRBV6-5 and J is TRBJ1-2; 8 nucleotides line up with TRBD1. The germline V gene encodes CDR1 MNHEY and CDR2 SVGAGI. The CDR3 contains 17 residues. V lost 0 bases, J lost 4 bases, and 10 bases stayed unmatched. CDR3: CASSYSGHGTGIYGYTF. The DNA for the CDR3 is TGTGCCAGCAGTTACTCGGGACACGGGACAGGTATCTATGGCTACACCTTC.